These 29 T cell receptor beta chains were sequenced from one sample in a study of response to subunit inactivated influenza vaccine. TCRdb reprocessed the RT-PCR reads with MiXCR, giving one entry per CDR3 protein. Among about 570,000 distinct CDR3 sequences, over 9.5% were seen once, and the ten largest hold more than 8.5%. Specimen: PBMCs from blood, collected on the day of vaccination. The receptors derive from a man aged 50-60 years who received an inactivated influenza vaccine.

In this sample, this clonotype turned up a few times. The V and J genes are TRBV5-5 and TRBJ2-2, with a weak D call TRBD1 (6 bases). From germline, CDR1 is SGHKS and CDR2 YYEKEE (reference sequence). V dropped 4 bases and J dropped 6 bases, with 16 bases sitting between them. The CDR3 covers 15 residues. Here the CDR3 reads CASSTGHVGAGELFF. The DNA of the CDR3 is TGTGCCAGCAGCACGGGACATGTGGGCGCCGGGGAGCTGTTTTTT.

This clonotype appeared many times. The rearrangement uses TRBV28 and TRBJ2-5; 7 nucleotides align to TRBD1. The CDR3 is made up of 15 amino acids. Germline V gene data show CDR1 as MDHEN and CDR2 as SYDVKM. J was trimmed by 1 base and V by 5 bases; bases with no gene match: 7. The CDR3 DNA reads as TGTGCCAGCAGTCCCCGGGACAGATTCCAAGAGACCCAGTACTTC. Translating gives CASSPRDRFQETQYF.

Written as DNA, the CDR3 is TGCAGTGCACCCCCGGGGGGGGGGTACGAGCAGTACTTC. Translated, it gives CSAPPGGGYEQYF. This chain connects TRBV20-1 to TRBJ2-7; 8 bases fit TRBD2. This CDR3 region has 13 residues. Trimming at V came to 6 bases and at J to 4 bases, leaving 8 bases not matched to a gene. Germline values: CDR1 DFQATT, CDR2 SNEGSKA (reference sequence).

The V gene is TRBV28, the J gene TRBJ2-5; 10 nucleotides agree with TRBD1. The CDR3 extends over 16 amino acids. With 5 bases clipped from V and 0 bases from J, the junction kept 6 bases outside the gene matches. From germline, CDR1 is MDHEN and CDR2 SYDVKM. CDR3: CASSILGQGDQETQYF. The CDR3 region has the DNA TGTGCCAGCAGTATTCTAGGACAGGGGGACCAAGAGACCCAGTACTTC.

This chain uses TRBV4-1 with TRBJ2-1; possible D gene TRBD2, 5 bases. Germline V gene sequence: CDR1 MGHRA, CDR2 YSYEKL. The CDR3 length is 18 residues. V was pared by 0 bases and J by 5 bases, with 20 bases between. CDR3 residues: CASSQDESRWVGDNEQFF. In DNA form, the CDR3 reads TGCGCCAGCAGCCAAGATGAGTCCCGGTGGGTCGGGGACAATGAGCAGTTCTTC.

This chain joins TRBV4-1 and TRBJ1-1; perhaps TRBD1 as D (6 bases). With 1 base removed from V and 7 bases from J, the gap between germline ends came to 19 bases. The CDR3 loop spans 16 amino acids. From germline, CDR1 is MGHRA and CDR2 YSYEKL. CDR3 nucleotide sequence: TGCGCCAGCAGCCAAGGGCCCCCGACAGGACGATATGAAGCTTTCTTT. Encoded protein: CASSQGPPTGRYEAFF.

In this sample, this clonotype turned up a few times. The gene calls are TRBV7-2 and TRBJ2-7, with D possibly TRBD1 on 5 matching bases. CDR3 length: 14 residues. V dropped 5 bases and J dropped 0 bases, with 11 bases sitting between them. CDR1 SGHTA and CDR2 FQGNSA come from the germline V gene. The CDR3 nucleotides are TGTGCCAGCAGCACAGGTGTCACCTCCTACGAGCAGTACTTC. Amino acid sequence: CASSTGVTSYEQYF. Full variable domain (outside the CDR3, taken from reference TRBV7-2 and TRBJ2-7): GAGVSQSPSNKVTEKGKDVELRCDPISGHTALYWYRQSLGQGLEFLIYFQGNSAPDKSGLPSDRFSAERTGGSVSTLTIQRTQQEDSAVYLCASSTGVTSYEQYFGPGTRLTVT.

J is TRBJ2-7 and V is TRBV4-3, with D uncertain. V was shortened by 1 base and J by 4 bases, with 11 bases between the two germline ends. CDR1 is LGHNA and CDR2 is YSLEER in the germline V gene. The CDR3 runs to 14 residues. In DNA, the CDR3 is TGCGCCAGCAGCCAAGTCCACAATAAGTACGAGCAGTACTTC. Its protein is CASSQVHNKYEQYF.

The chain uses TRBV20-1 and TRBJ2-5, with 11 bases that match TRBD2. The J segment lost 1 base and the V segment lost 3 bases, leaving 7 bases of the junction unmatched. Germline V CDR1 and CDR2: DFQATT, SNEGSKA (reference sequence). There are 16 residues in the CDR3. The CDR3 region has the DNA TGCAGTGCTAGGAGGCTAGCGGGGGGCTTCCAAGAGACCCAGTACTTC. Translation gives CSARRLAGGFQETQYF.

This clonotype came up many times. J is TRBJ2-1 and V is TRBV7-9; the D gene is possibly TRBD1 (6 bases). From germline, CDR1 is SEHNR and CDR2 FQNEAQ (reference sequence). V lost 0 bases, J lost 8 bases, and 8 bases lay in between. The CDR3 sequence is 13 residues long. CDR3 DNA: TGTGCCAGCAGCTTAGCGGGGGCCCATGAGCAGTTCTTC. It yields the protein CASSLAGAHEQFF.

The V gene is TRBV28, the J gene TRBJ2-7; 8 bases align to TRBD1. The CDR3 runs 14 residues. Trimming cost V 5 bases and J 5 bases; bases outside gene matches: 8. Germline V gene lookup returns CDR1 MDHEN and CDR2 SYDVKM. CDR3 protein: CASSHGQGWDEQYF. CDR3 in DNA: TGTGCCAGCAGTCACGGACAGGGATGGGACGAGCAGTACTTC.

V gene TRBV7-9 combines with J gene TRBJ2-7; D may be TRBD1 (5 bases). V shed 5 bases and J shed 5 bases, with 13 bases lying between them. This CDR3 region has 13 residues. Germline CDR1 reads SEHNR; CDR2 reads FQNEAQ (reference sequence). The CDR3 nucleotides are TGTGCCAGCAGCCCAGGCAACAGGAACGAGCAGTACTTC. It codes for CASSPGNRNEQYF.

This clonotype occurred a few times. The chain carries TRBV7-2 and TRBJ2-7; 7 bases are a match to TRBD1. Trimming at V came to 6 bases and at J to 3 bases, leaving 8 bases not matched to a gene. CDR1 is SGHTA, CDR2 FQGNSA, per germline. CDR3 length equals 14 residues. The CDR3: CASRDPGQLYEQYF. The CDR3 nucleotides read TGTGCCAGCAGAGATCCGGGACAGCTCTACGAGCAGTACTTC.

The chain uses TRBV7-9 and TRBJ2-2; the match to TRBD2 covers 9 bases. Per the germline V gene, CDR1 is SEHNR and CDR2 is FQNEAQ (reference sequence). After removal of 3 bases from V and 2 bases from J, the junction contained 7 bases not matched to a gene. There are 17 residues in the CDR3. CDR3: CASSFLRLAGNTGELFF. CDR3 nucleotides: TGTGCCAGCAGCTTTCTTCGGCTAGCGGGAAACACCGGGGAGCTGTTTTTT. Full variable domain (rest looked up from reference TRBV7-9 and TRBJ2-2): DTGVSQNPRHKITKRGQNVTFRCDPISEHNRLYWYRQTLGQGPEFLTYFQNEAQLEKSRLLSDRFSAERPKGSFSTLEIQRTEQGDSAMYLCASSFLRLAGNTGELFFGEGSRLTVL.

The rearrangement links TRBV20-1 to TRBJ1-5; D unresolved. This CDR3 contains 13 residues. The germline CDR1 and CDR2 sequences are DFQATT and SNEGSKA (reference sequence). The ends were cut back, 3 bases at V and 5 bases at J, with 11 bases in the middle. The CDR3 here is CSASPGSYQPQHF. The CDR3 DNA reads TGCAGTGCTAGTCCAGGCTCCTATCAGCCCCAGCATTTT.

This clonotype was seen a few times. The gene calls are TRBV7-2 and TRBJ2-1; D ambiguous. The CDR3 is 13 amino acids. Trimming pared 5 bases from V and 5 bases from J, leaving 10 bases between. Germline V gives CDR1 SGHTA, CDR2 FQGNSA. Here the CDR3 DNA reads TGTGCCAGCAGCCGTCCGGGCAACAATGAGCAGTTCTTC. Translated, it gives CASSRPGNNEQFF.

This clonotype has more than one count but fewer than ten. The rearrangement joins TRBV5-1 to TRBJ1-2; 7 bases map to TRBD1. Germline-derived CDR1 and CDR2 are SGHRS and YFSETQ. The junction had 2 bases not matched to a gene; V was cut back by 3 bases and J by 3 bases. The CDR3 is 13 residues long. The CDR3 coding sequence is TGCGCCAGCAGCTGGGGACAGCACTATGGCTACACCTTC. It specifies CASSWGQHYGYTF.

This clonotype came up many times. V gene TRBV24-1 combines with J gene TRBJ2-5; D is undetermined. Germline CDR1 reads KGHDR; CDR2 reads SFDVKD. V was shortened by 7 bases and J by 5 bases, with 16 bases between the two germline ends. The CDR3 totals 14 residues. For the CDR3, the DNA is TGTGCCACCAGCGCCTTAGGGTATTCGGAGACCCAGTACTTC. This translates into CATSALGYSETQYF.

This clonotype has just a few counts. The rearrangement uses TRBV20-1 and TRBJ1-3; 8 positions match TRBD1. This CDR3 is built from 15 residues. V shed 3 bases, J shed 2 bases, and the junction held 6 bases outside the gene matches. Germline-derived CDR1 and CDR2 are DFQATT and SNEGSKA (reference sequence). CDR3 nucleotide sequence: TGCAGTGCTAGGGGGACAGGAGGGACTGGAAACACCATATATTTT. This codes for CSARGTGGTGNTIYF.

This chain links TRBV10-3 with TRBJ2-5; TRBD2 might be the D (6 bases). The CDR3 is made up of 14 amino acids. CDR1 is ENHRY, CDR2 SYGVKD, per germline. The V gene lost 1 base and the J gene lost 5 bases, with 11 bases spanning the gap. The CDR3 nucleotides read TGTGCCATCAGTGAGTTCTCGGGGGAGGAGACCCAGTACTTC. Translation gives CAISEFSGEETQYF.

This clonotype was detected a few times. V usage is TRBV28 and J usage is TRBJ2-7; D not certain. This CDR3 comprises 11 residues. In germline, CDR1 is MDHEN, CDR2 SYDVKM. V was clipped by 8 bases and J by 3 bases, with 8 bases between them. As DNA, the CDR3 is TGTGCCAGCCAGGTTAACTACGAGCAGTACTTC. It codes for CASQVNYEQYF.

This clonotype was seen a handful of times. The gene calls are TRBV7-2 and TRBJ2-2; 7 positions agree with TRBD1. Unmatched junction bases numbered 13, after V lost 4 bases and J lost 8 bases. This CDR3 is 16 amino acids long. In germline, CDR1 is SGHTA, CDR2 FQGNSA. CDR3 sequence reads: CASSSRGGAVLGELFF. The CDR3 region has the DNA TGTGCCAGCAGCTCCCGAGGGGGCGCGGTTTTGGGGGAGCTGTTTTTT. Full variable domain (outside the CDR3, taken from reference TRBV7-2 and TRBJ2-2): GAGVSQSPSNKVTEKGKDVELRCDPISGHTALYWYRQSLGQGLEFLIYFQGNSAPDKSGLPSDRFSAERTGGSVSTLTIQRTQQEDSAVYLCASSSRGGAVLGELFFGEGSRLTVL.

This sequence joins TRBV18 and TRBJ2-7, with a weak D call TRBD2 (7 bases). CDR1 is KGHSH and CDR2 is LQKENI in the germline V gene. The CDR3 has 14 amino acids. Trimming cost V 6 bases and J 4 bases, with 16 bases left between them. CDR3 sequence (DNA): TGTGCCAGCTCCCGAGGGGGGGCGAGGTACGAGCAGTACTTC. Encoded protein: CASSRGGARYEQYF.

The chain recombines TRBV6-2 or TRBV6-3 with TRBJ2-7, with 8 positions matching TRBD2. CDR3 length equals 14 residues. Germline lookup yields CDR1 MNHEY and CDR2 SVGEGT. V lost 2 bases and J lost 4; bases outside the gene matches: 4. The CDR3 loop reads CASSYGIAGYEQYF. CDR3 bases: TGTGCCAGCAGTTACGGAATAGCGGGGTACGAGCAGTACTTC.

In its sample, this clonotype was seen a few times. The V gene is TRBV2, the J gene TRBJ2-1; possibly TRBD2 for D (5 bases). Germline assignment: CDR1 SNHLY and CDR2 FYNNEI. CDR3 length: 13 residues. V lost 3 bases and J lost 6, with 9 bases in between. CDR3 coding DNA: TGTGCCAGCAGTGACCTAGCCGGCAATGAGCAGTTCTTC. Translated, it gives CASSDLAGNEQFF.

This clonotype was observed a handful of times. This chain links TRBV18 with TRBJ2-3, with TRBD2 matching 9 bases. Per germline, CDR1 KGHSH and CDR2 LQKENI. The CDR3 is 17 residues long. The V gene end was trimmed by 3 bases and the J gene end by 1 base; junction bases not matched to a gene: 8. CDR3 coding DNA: TGTGCCAGCTCACCCGGGTCTAGCGGGATCCGCACAGATACGCAGTATTTT. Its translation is CASSPGSSGIRTDTQYF.

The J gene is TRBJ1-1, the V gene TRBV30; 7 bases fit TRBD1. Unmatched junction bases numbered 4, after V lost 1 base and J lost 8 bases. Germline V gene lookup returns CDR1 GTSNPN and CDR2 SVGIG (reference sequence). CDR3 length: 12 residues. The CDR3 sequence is CAWSDSGQEAFF. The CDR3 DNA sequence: TGTGCCTGGAGTGACTCGGGACAGGAAGCTTTCTTT.

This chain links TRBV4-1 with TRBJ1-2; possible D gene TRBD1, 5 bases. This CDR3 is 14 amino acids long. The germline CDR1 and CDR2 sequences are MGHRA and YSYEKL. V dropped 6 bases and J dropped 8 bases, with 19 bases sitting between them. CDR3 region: CASRGPGQGRGYTF. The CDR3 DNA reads TGCGCCAGCAGAGGCCCCGGCCAGGGTCGCGGCTACACCTTC.

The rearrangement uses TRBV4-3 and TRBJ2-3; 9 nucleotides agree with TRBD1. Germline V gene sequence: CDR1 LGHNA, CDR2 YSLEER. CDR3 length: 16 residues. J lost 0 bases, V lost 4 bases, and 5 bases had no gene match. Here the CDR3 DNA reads TGCGCCAGCAGCCCAGGGACAGGGCAAAGCACAGATACGCAGTATTTT. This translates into CASSPGTGQSTDTQYF.